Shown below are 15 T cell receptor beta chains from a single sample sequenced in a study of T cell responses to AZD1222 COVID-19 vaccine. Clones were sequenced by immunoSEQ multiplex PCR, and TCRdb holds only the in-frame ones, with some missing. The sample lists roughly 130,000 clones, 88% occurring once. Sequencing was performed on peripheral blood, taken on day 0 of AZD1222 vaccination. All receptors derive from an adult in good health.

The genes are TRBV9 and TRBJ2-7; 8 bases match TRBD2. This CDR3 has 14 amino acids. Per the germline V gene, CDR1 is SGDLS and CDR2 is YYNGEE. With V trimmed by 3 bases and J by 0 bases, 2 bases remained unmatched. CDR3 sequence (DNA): TGTGCCAGCAGCGCTACTAGCGGCTCCTACGAGCAGTACTTC. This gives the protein CASSATSGSYEQYF.

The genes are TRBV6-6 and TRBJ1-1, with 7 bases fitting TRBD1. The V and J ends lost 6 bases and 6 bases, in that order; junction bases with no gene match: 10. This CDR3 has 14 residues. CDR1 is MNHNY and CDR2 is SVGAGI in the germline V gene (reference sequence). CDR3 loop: CASSTGQERAEAFF. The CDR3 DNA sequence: TGTGCCAGCAGCACCGGACAGGAGAGGGCTGAAGCTTTCTTT.

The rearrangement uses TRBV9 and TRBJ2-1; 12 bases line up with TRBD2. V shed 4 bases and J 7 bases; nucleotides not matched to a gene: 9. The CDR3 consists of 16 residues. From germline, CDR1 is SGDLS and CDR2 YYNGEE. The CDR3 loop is CASSPHPTSGRNEQFF. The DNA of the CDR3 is TGTGCCAGCAGCCCGCACCCGACTAGCGGGAGAAATGAGCAGTTCTTC. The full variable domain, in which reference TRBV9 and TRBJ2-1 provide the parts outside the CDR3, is DSGVTQTPKHLITATGQRVTLRCSPRSGDLSVYWYQQSLDQGLQFLIQYYNGEERAKGNILERFSAQQFPDLHSELNLSSLELGDSALYFCASSPHPTSGRNEQFFGPGTRLTVL.

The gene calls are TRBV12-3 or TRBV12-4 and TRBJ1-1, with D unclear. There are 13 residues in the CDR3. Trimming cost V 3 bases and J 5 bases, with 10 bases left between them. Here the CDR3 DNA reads TGTGCCAGCAGTTTTGGAATGGGGACTGAAGCTTTCTTT. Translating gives CASSFGMGTEAFF.

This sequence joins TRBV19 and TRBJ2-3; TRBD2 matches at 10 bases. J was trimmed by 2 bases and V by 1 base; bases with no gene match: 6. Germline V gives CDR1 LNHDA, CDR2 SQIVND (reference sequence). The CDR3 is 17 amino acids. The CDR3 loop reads CASSIGASGSVTDTQYF. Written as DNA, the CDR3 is TGTGCCAGTAGTATAGGGGCTAGCGGGAGTGTCACAGATACGCAGTATTTT.

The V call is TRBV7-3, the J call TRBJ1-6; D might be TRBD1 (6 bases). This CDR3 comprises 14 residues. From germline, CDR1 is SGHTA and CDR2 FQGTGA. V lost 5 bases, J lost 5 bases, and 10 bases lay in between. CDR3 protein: CASSQGLDNSPLHF. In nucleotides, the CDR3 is TGTGCCAGCAGCCAGGGGCTGGATAATTCACCCCTCCACTTT.

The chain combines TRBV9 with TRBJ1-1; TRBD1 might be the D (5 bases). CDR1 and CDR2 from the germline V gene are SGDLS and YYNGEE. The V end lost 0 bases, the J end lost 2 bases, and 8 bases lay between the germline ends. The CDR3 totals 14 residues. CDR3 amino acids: CASSVAGSNTEAFF. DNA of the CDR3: TGTGCCAGCAGCGTAGCAGGGTCAAACACTGAAGCTTTCTTT.

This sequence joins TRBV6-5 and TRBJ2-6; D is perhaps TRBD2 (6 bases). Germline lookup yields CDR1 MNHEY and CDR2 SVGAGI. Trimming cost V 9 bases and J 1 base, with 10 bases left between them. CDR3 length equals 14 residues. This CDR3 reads CASGGLSGANVLTF. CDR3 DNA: TGTGCCAGTGGGGGGTTGTCTGGGGCCAACGTCCTGACTTTC.

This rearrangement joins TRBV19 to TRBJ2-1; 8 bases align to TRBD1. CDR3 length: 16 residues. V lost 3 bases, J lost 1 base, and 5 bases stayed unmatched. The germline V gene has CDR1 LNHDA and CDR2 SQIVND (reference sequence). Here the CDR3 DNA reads TGTGCCAGTAGTATTGGGACAGGCCTATCCTACAATGAGCAGTTCTTC. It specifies CASSIGTGLSYNEQFF.

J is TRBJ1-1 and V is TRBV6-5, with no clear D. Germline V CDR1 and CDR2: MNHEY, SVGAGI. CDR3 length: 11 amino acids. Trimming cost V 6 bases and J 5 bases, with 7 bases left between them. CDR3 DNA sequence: TGTGCCAGCAGAGGTAGGACTGAAGCTTTCTTT. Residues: CASRGRTEAFF.

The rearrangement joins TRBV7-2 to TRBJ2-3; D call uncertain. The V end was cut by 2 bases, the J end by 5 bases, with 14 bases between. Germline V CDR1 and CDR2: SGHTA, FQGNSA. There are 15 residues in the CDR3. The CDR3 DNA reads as TGTGCCAGCAGCTTACGGCCTAGGGCCTTAGATACGCAGTATTTT. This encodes CASSLRPRALDTQYF.

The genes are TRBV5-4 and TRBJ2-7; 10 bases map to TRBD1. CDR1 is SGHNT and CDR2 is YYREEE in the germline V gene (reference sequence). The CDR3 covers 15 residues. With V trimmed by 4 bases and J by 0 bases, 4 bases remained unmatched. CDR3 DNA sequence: TGTGCCAGCAGCCCATGGACAGGGGGCTCCTACGAGCAGTACTTC. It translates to CASSPWTGGSYEQYF.

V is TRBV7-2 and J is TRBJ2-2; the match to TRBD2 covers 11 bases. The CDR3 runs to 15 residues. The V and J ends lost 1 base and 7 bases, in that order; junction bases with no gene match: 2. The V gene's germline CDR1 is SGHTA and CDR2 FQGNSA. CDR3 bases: TGTGCCAGCAGCTTAGTAGCGGGGGGGCTCGGGGAGCTGTTTTTT. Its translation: CASSLVAGGLGELFF.

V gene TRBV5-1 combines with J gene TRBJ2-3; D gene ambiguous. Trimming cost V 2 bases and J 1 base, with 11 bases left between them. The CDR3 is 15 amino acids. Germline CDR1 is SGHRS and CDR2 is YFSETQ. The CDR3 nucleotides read TGCGCCAGCAGCTTTAGTGGGGATCGCACAGATACGCAGTATTTT. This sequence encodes CASSFSGDRTDTQYF.

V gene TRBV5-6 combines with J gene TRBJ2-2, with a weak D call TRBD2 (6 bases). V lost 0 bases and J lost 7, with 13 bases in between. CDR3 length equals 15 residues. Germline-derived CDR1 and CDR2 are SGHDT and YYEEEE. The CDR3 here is CASSLDKRGNGELFF. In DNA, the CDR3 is TGTGCCAGCAGCTTGGACAAACGGGGGAACGGGGAGCTGTTTTTT. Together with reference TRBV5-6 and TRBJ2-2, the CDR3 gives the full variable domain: DAGVTQSPTHLIKTRGQQVTLRCSPKSGHDTVSWYQQALGQGPQFIFQYYEEEERQRGNFPDRFSGHQFPNYSSELNVNALLLGDSALYLCASSLDKRGNGELFFGEGSRLTVL.